This T cell receptor beta chain was obtained from a study of T cell responses to AZD1222 COVID-19 vaccine. Study-level information: Analyses pooled second doses at about 4 or about 12 weeks.

Turning to this clone: Its antigen is currently unknown.

Whole-study findings and limits: Spike-specific TCR repertoires showed rising breadth and depth after two AZD1222 doses. Clonal diversity may have been underestimated, and the donors were mostly white British, with more females than males.

The CDR3 is made up of 14 amino acids. Germline loops: CDR1 LGHNA, CDR2 YSLEER. Trimming left V 4 bases short and J 1 base short, with 10 bases between. Clones were sequenced by immunoSEQ multiplex PCR, and TCRdb holds only the in-frame ones, with some missing. The sample contains around 140,000 clones, about 92% of which appear only once. This clonotype was obtained from an adult in good health. The sequencing here drew on peripheral blood, taken on day 0 of AZD1222 vaccination. J is TRBJ1-1 and V is TRBV4-3; no definite D call. The CDR3 DNA reads TGCGCCAGCAGCCTGGACGGACGGAACACTGAAGCTTTCTTT. It encodes CASSLDGRNTEAFF.